The 10 T cell receptor beta chains listed next were all sequenced from one sample in a study of a mutant IDH1 vaccine in newly diagnosed glioma. Time point of the sample: baseline, week 1 (first vaccination visit). This sample's treatment: pre-vaccination baseline after standard-of-care therapy. Clones were sequenced by immunoSEQ multiplex PCR, and TCRdb holds only the in-frame ones, with some missing. The sample carries around 100,000 clones, 82% recorded once. Sequencing used PBMCs, obtained from a glioma patient treated with radiotherapy, temozolomide or both. The receptors derive from a man in his forties with glioma. Some clones in this sample may be carry-over from other donors' samples.

The sample holds a few counts of this clone. The chain employs TRBV4-1 and TRBJ1-1; D may be TRBD1 (5 bases). V was clipped by 1 base and J by 3 bases, with 12 bases between them. The CDR3 length is 15 residues. Germline V gene lookup returns CDR1 MGHRA and CDR2 YSYEKL. The CDR3: CASSQGEQGYTEAFF. The CDR3 DNA follows: TGCGCCAGCAGCCAAGGGGAGCAGGGCTACACTGAAGCTTTCTTT.

The chain employs TRBV2 and TRBJ2-7; D gene ambiguous. From germline, CDR1 is SNHLY and CDR2 FYNNEI. The CDR3 is 14 amino acids. Trimming took off 0 bases at V and 1 base at J, with 7 bases between the two ends. The CDR3 DNA reads as TGTGCCAGCAGTGAAGCCCCACAGTCCTACGAGCAGTACTTC. It specifies CASSEAPQSYEQYF.

The chain recombines TRBV6-5 with TRBJ1-5; D unclear. The CDR3 totals 12 residues. Germline V gene lookup returns CDR1 MNHEY and CDR2 SVGAGI. Trimming removed 4 bases at V and 8 bases at J, with 9 bases between. The CDR3 spells CASSSGMEPQHF. The CDR3 region has the DNA TGTGCCAGCAGTTCCGGGATGGAGCCCCAGCATTTT.

In DNA form, the CDR3 reads TGTGCCAGCAGTGAGGCCCTCCTTGGCGAGTCACCCCTCCACTTT. Protein sequence: CASSEALLGESPLHF. V usage is TRBV6-1 and J usage is TRBJ1-6; D call uncertain. The CDR3 loop spans 15 amino acids. Deletions cut 3 bases from V and 10 bases from J, with 16 bases between. CDR1 MNHNS and CDR2 SASEGT come from the germline V gene.

The chain links TRBV7-9 to TRBJ1-2, with TRBD1 matching over 8 bases. V lost 4 bases and J lost 3; bases outside the gene matches: 7. CDR1 and CDR2 (germline): SEHNR, FQNEAQ (reference sequence). The CDR3 is made up of 15 amino acids. The CDR3 nucleotides are TGTGCCAGCAGCTCGCAGGGGGCGCGGGACTATGGCTACACCTTC. Translation: CASSSQGARDYGYTF.

This clone is a singleton in its sample. CDR3 DNA: TGTGCCAGCAGCTTCGGGGGGGGCGGCAATCAGCCCCAGCATTTT. Its translation is CASSFGGGGNQPQHF. V is TRBV13 and J is TRBJ1-5, with D possibly TRBD1 on 6 matching bases. Germline assignment: CDR1 PRHDT and CDR2 FYEKMQ (reference sequence). The V gene lost 3 bases and the J gene lost 2 bases, with 11 bases spanning the gap. The CDR3 is 15 amino acids.

The chain combines TRBV4-1 with TRBJ2-2; D is ambiguous. This CDR3 has 15 residues. From germline, CDR1 is MGHRA and CDR2 YSYEKL. The V and J ends lost 2 bases and 1 base respectively, with 8 bases between them. The CDR3 spells CASSQQSRNTGELFF. In DNA, the CDR3 is TGCGCCAGCAGCCAACAAAGCAGGAACACCGGGGAGCTGTTTTTT.

V and J are TRBV5-1 and TRBJ2-3, with D tentatively TRBD2 (6 bases). The CDR3 runs to 16 residues. V dropped 3 bases and J dropped 2 bases, with 16 bases sitting between them. Germline CDR1 is SGHRS and CDR2 is YFSETQ. CDR3 nucleotide sequence: TGCGCCAGCAGCTGGGGGGAGGCCGGGGTCACAGATACGCAGTATTTT. Its protein is CASSWGEAGVTDTQYF.

The table lists this clone with a few counts. The V and J genes are TRBV4-1 and TRBJ1-5; unclear D gene. The CDR3 sequence is 16 residues long. V was cut by 1 base and J by 9 bases, with 19 bases left in between. Per the germline V gene, CDR1 is MGHRA and CDR2 is YSYEKL. The CDR3 DNA reads TGCGCCAGCAGCCAAGTTGAAGGGTCACCCTTAGGGCCCCAGCATTTT. It encodes CASSQVEGSPLGPQHF.

This clone was picked up many times. This chain links TRBV5-1 with TRBJ1-6, with D possibly matching TRBD1 (5 bases). V was clipped by 2 bases and J by 8 bases, with 11 bases between them. This CDR3 has 14 amino acids. CDR1 and CDR2 (germline): SGHRS, YFSETQ. The CDR3: CASSFVGTDSPLHF. The DNA for the CDR3 is TGCGCCAGCAGCTTCGTGGGGACGGATTCACCCCTCCACTTT.